What follows are 19 T cell receptor beta chains derived from one specimen sequenced in a study of Ad26.COV2.S vaccination and SARS-CoV-2 variants. Documented treatment: roughly 19 received Ad26.COV2.S at low or high dose, single or two shots; about 5 received placebo; per-sample allocation not given. The investigators took samples on day 63 after the first vaccine or placebo injection. TCRdb's copy holds only in-frame clones and misses some; the assay was immunoSEQ multiplex PCR. This table holds roughly 450,000 clones, 80% to 95% found once. Here the sequenced sample was peripheral blood, taken in a trial of Ad26.COV2.S vaccine versus placebo. Receptors were obtained from a person aged 18-65 years who received the Ad26.COV2.S COVID-19 vaccine or a placebo.

This chain joins TRBV2 and TRBJ2-2; 9 nucleotides agree with TRBD1. There are 13 residues in the CDR3. The germline V gene has CDR1 SNHLY and CDR2 FYNNEI. The junction had 5 bases not matched to a gene; V was cut back by 7 bases and J by 8 bases. CDR3: CASKSQGAGELFF. The CDR3 nucleotides read TGTGCCAGCAAGTCACAGGGGGCGGGGGAGCTGTTTTTT. Variable domain in full (rest from reference TRBV2 and TRBJ2-2): EPEVTQTPSHQVTQMGQEVILRCVPISNHLYFYWYRQILGQKVEFLVSFYNNEISEKSEIFDDQFSVERPDGSNFTLKIRSTKLEDSAMYFCASKSQGAGELFFGEGSRLTVL.

The chain employs TRBV5-1 and TRBJ2-7; no clear D gene. CDR1 and CDR2 from the germline V gene are SGHRS and YFSETQ. The V end lost 0 bases, the J end lost 5 bases, and 18 bases lay between the germline ends. This CDR3 has 16 amino acids. CDR3 DNA sequence: TGCGCCAGCAGCTTGGTAACGGATCCCTTTTTGGACGAGCAGTACTTC. This translates into CASSLVTDPFLDEQYF.

In DNA, the CDR3 is TGCAGCGTTGTGTTGGGCAGGGGGCTCCATGGGGCCAACGTCCTGACTTTC. Amino acid sequence: CSVVLGRGLHGANVLTF. The chain employs TRBV29-1 and TRBJ2-6; the match to TRBD1 covers 8 bases. CDR3 length equals 17 residues. Trimming took 4 bases from V and 3 from J; bases not matched to a gene: 11. CDR1 is SQVTM and CDR2 is ANQGSEA in the germline V gene.

CDR3 in amino acids: CASSTPDTNEQFF. DNA for the CDR3: TGTGCCAGTAGTACCCCGGACACCAATGAGCAGTTCTTC. J is TRBJ2-1 and V is TRBV19; maybe TRBD1 (5 bases). Germline V gene data show CDR1 as LNHDA and CDR2 as SQIVND (reference sequence). This CDR3 contains 13 residues. The germline V and J ends were trimmed by 4 bases and 6 bases, with 10 bases remaining between them.

The rearrangement uses TRBV28 and TRBJ2-7; D might be TRBD1 (6 bases). The CDR3 extends over 15 amino acids. The germline V gene encodes CDR1 MDHEN and CDR2 SYDVKM. V lost 8 bases to trimming and J lost 0 bases, with 17 bases between them. The CDR3 bases are TGTGCCAGCCGCATCGGAGGACAGTACTCCTACGAGCAGTACTTC. Encoded protein: CASRIGGQYSYEQYF.

Here the CDR3 reads CASSPEGSTYQPQHF. The CDR3 DNA follows: TGTGCCAGCAGCCCAGAGGGATCCACATATCAGCCCCAGCATTTT. The chain combines TRBV9 with TRBJ1-5; D ambiguous. The CDR3 consists of 15 residues. V dropped 4 bases and J dropped 5 bases, with 16 bases sitting between them. The germline V gene encodes CDR1 SGDLS and CDR2 YYNGEE.

The chain uses TRBV27 and TRBJ2-1, with 7 bases aligning to TRBD2. The CDR3 runs 17 residues. Germline values: CDR1 MNHEY, CDR2 SMNVEV (reference sequence). V shed 3 bases and J 8 bases; nucleotides not matched to a gene: 16. The CDR3 region is CASSFWGGSAPRDEQFF. The CDR3, as DNA: TGTGCCAGCAGTTTTTGGGGCGGGAGCGCTCCTAGGGATGAGCAGTTCTTC.

For the CDR3, the DNA is TGTGCCAGCAGCCAAGGTGGTAGCGGGAGCCCGAAGGAGCAGTACTTC. Residues: CASSQGGSGSPKEQYF. The chain combines TRBV3-1 (or the pseudogene TRBV3-2) with TRBJ2-7; 9 bases match TRBD2. The CDR3 runs to 16 residues. Looked up from germline, CDR1 is LGHDT and CDR2 is YNNKEL (reference sequence). J was trimmed by 7 bases and V by 1 base; bases with no gene match: 11.

The chain carries TRBV5-6 and TRBJ2-7, with D possibly matching TRBD2 (5 bases). V was cut by 0 bases and J by 6 bases, with 13 bases left in between. The CDR3 length is 14 residues. CDR1 is SGHDT, CDR2 YYEEEE, per germline. DNA of the CDR3: TGTGCCAGCAGCTTGGCGGCGGCTAGCTCCGAGCAGTACTTC. Translation: CASSLAAASSEQYF.

The rearrangement links TRBV19 to TRBJ2-1; D not resolved. With 4 bases removed from V and 8 bases from J, the gap between germline ends came to 12 bases. In germline, CDR1 is LNHDA, CDR2 SQIVND (reference sequence). The CDR3 loop spans 13 amino acids. CDR3 amino acids: CASSTSRFDEQFF. The CDR3, as DNA: TGTGCCAGTAGTACCAGTCGGTTCGATGAGCAGTTCTTC.

In this sample, this clone turned up a few times. This sample includes further DNA sequences coding for the same CDR3. The chain has TRBV6-2 or TRBV6-3 and TRBJ2-7, with D unresolved. V lost 2 bases, J lost 0 bases, and 5 bases lay in between. The V gene's germline CDR1 is MNHEY and CDR2 SVGEGT. The CDR3 is made up of 13 amino acids. CDR3 nucleotides: TGTGCCAGCAGTTACCTCGTCTCCTACGAGCAGTACTTC. Translating gives CASSYLVSYEQYF.

The CDR3 protein is CASSDPGTGTSPPQHF. The CDR3 nucleotides read TGTGCCAGCAGTGATCCCGGGACAGGTACCTCTCCGCCCCAGCATTTT. The chain is built from TRBV28 and TRBJ1-5; 8 bases agree with TRBD1. The ends lost 5 bases at V and 9 bases at J; junction bases unmatched: 15. The CDR3 runs 16 residues. Germline CDR1 reads MDHEN; CDR2 reads SYDVKM.

The chain employs TRBV7-2 and TRBJ2-2, with TRBD1 identical over 11 bases. CDR3 size: 15 residues. V shed 5 bases, J shed 5 bases, and the junction held 4 bases outside the gene matches. Germline V gives CDR1 SGHTA, CDR2 FQGNSA. CDR3 protein: CASSPRDRGTGELFF. CDR3 DNA: TGTGCCAGCAGCCCCCGGGACAGGGGGACCGGGGAGCTGTTTTTT.

The chain joins TRBV7-6 to TRBJ1-2; TRBD1 agrees at 7 bases. V lost 5 bases to trimming and J lost 2 bases; unmatched junction nucleotides: 5. This CDR3 region has 14 residues. The germline CDR1 and CDR2 sequences are SGHVS and FNYEAQ. The CDR3 DNA reads TGTGCCAGCAGCCCCCGGACAGGCAACTATGGCTACACCTTC. This gives the protein CASSPRTGNYGYTF.

The chain is built from TRBV19 and TRBJ1-5; TRBD1 is a possible D gene (5 bases). V was shortened by 7 bases and J by 5 bases, with 15 bases between the two germline ends. CDR3 length: 14 amino acids. Germline V gene sequence: CDR1 LNHDA, CDR2 SQIVND (reference sequence). CDR3 sequence: CASNRDGDYQPQHF. Here the CDR3 DNA reads TGTGCCAGTAACCGGGACGGCGATTATCAGCCCCAGCATTTT.

This chain links TRBV5-4 with TRBJ1-6; a possible D gene is TRBD1 (6 bases). Per the germline V gene, CDR1 is SGHNT and CDR2 is YYREEE (reference sequence). The CDR3 length is 15 residues. V lost 4 bases, J lost 8 bases, and 16 bases lay in between. Written as DNA, the CDR3 is TGTGCCAGCAGCCAGGTCGTGGGGGCTGATTCACCCCTCCACTTT. Translation: CASSQVVGADSPLHF.

In its sample, this clone was seen once. J is TRBJ1-3 and V is TRBV7-8, with D perhaps TRBD1 (5 bases). In germline, CDR1 is SGHVS, CDR2 FQNEAQ. CDR3 length: 16 residues. Trimming stripped 5 bases from V and 0 bases from J, with 14 bases between. As DNA, the CDR3 is TGTGCCAGCAGCCGGGGACCTCTCGTCTCTGGAAACACCATATATTTT. Encoded protein: CASSRGPLVSGNTIYF.

V gene TRBV7-2 combines with J gene TRBJ2-1, with a weak D call TRBD2 (6 bases). The CDR3 is made up of 16 amino acids. The V end was cut by 6 bases, the J end by 4 bases, with 19 bases between. The germline gives CDR1 SGHTA, CDR2 FQGNSA. This CDR3 reads CASSLSGFEEYNEQFF. The CDR3 DNA reads TGTGCCAGCAGTTTAAGCGGGTTCGAAGAGTACAATGAGCAGTTCTTC.

The chain is built from TRBV12-3 or TRBV12-4 and TRBJ1-5, with unresolved D. The V end lost 3 bases, the J end lost 4 bases, and 7 bases lay between the germline ends. This CDR3 spans 13 amino acids. This chain's CDR3 is CASSLHRNQPQHF. The CDR3 DNA sequence: TGTGCCAGCAGTTTGCACAGAAATCAGCCCCAGCATTTT.